A single sample is the source of the 30 T cell receptor beta chains below, sequenced in a study of cytomegalovirus exposure and HLA in healthy donors. This PCR relied on a set of 60 Vbeta primers and 13 Jbeta primers. TCRdb keeps only in-frame clones here, not all; method: immunoSEQ multiplex PCR. Seen here are 160,000 or so clones, about 72% observed once, and the top ten hold 1.4% to 1.5%. Specimen: PBMCs. These receptors were collected from a male donor in good health and CMV-seronegative.

V is TRBV9 and J is TRBJ2-3; 8 positions match TRBD2. Per the germline V gene, CDR1 is SGDLS and CDR2 is YYNGEE. The CDR3 length is 15 residues. The V gene end was trimmed by 6 bases and the J gene end by 2 bases; junction bases not matched to a gene: 8. DNA of the CDR3: TGTGCCAGCACCAGGGGCGGGGGGTTCACAGATACGCAGTATTTT. Its protein is CASTRGGGFTDTQYF.

This clone is a singleton in its sample. V and J are TRBV19 and TRBJ1-2, with a possible D match to TRBD1 (5 bases). The V and J ends lost 1 base and 2 bases respectively, with 11 bases between them. This CDR3 spans 15 amino acids. Per the germline V gene, CDR1 is LNHDA and CDR2 is SQIVND (reference sequence). The CDR3, as DNA: TGTGCCAGTAGTATAGCAGGGCGTAGGAACTATGGCTACACCTTC. This codes for CASSIAGRRNYGYTF.

This chain uses TRBV2 with TRBJ1-1, with 7 bases fitting TRBD1. Germline V lookup: CDR1 SNHLY, CDR2 FYNNEI. Trimming removed 3 bases from V and 1 base from J; junction bases left unmatched: 5. This CDR3 is 15 amino acids long. The DNA of the CDR3 is TGTGCCAGCAGTGAGTTCAGGGGGGAGAACACTGAAGCTTTCTTT. This translates into CASSEFRGENTEAFF.

On this clone: A read error may produce the germline difference seen at one junction end. The V call is TRBV6-1, the J call TRBJ2-5, with TRBD2 matching 9 bases. This CDR3 is built from 16 residues. The germline CDR1 and CDR2 sequences are MNHNS and SASEGT. The CDR3 bases are TGTGCCGGCAGTGTCTCCTTAGCGGGGGACCAAGAGACCCAGTACTTC. It encodes CAGSVSLAGDQETQYF.

The V call is TRBV29-1, the J call TRBJ2-3, with 12 bases that match TRBD2. With 8 bases clipped from V and 4 bases from J, the junction kept 10 bases outside the gene matches. The CDR3 is 15 residues long. Germline V gene lookup returns CDR1 SQVTM and CDR2 ANQGSEA. The CDR3 DNA follows: TGCAGCCTCCGGACTAGCGGGACAACCCCAGATACGCAGTATTTT. Its translation is CSLRTSGTTPDTQYF.

The V call is TRBV10-3, the J call TRBJ2-5; 15 bases agree with TRBD2. This CDR3 comprises 18 residues. Germline lookup yields CDR1 ENHRY and CDR2 SYGVKD. V gave up 5 bases and J gave up 4 bases; unmatched junction bases: 11. Here the CDR3 reads CAISSTTGTSGRRETQYF. CDR3 nucleotide sequence: TGTGCCATCAGTTCAACTACCGGGACTAGCGGGAGGCGAGAGACCCAGTACTTC.

The rearrangement joins TRBV27 to TRBJ1-2; D gene unclear. This CDR3 spans 15 amino acids. Germline CDR1 MNHEY, CDR2 SMNVEV (reference sequence). V lost 0 bases and J lost 0, with 8 bases in between. CDR3 region: CASSLSRGTNYGYTF. The CDR3 nucleotides read TGTGCCAGCAGTTTATCTCGGGGTACTAACTATGGCTACACCTTC.

The chain uses TRBV5-1 and TRBJ2-7, with D possibly TRBD1 on 5 matching bases. CDR3 length equals 13 residues. V was pared by 5 bases and J by 0 bases, with 9 bases between. The germline CDR1 and CDR2 sequences are SGHRS and YFSETQ. The CDR3 loop reads CASSRQGSYEQYF. The CDR3 DNA sequence: TGCGCCAGCAGTCGGCAGGGCTCCTACGAGCAGTACTTC.

This clone was seen ten or more times. The chain is built from TRBV7-9 and TRBJ2-7; D is perhaps TRBD2 (5 bases). Germline CDR1 and CDR2: SEHNR and FQNEAQ (reference sequence). V dropped 5 bases and J dropped 0 bases, with 14 bases sitting between them. The CDR3 extends over 15 amino acids. The CDR3 DNA sequence: TGTGCCAGCAGCCCCCCCGGCGAGGGCTCCTACGAGCAGTACTTC. Its translation is CASSPPGEGSYEQYF.

This clone has just a few counts. The J gene is TRBJ1-2, the V gene TRBV28; weak D call: TRBD1 (6 bases). The CDR3 is 15 amino acids. Germline-derived CDR1 and CDR2 are MDHEN and SYDVKM. Trimming stripped 4 bases from V and 5 bases from J, with 17 bases between. In nucleotides, the CDR3 is TGTGCCAGCAGTTCTACAGGGCGAAATTCGTATGGCTACACCTTC. This encodes CASSSTGRNSYGYTF.

The CDR3 sequence is CASSATSGRYEQYF. Here the CDR3 DNA reads TGTGCCAGCAGCGCTACTAGCGGGAGGTACGAGCAGTACTTC. The chain has TRBV7-6 and TRBJ2-7; 12 nucleotides agree with TRBD2. V was pared by 5 bases and J by 4 bases, with 3 bases of the junction left unmatched. Looked up from germline, CDR1 is SGHVS and CDR2 is FNYEAQ. The CDR3 spans 14 residues.

The chain uses TRBV7-9 and TRBJ1-1, with 9 bases matching TRBD1. The CDR3 is made up of 15 amino acids. CDR1 and CDR2 from the germline V gene are SEHNR and FQNEAQ (reference sequence). J gave up 3 bases and V 4 bases, and 6 bases lay outside the gene matches. CDR3 coding DNA: TGTGCCAGCAGCTGGGGGACAGGGTCGGACACTGAAGCTTTCTTT. Translated, it gives CASSWGTGSDTEAFF.

This chain joins TRBV5-1 and TRBJ2-2; D not resolved. Germline V gene sequence: CDR1 SGHRS, CDR2 YFSETQ. The CDR3 sequence is 12 residues long. V lost 4 bases to trimming and J lost 8 bases, with 9 bases between them. CDR3 amino acids: CASSLNSGELFF. DNA of the CDR3: TGCGCCAGCAGCCTTAACTCGGGGGAGCTGTTTTTT.

The chain joins TRBV2 to TRBJ1-2; no clear D. Germline V gene lookup returns CDR1 SNHLY and CDR2 FYNNEI. The CDR3 is made up of 13 amino acids. With 7 bases removed from V and 7 bases from J, the gap between germline ends came to 16 bases. The CDR3 region is CASKRTLNGGYTF. In nucleotides, the CDR3 is TGTGCCAGCAAGCGGACCCTCAATGGTGGCTACACCTTC.

This clone was recorded only once. This rearrangement joins TRBV7-2 to TRBJ2-4, with D possibly TRBD1 on 6 matching bases. This CDR3 comprises 15 residues. Trimming took 1 base from V and 3 from J, leaving 10 bases between them. CDR1 is SGHTA and CDR2 is FQGNSA in the germline V gene. The chain's CDR3 is CASSLVGAGKNIQYF. For the CDR3, the DNA is TGTGCCAGCAGCTTAGTGGGGGCAGGCAAAAACATTCAGTACTTC.

The genes are TRBV7-2 and TRBJ2-7; D is perhaps TRBD2 (6 bases). V was cut by 1 base and J by 2 bases, with 12 bases left in between. This CDR3 is built from 15 residues. Germline V lookup: CDR1 SGHTA, CDR2 FQGNSA. In DNA form, the CDR3 reads TGTGCCAGCAGCTTAGTCGGGGGAGCCCCCTACGAGCAGTACTTC. The encoded protein is CASSLVGGAPYEQYF.

V usage is TRBV7-2 and J usage is TRBJ2-5; 13 bases match TRBD2. In germline, CDR1 is SGHTA, CDR2 FQGNSA. CDR3 length: 16 amino acids. V was clipped by 5 bases and J by 5 bases; unmatched bases: 8. The CDR3 region has the DNA TGTGCCAGCAGCCTTACTAGCGGGAGGGACCGGGAGACCCAGTACTTC. It codes for CASSLTSGRDRETQYF.

V is TRBV4-3 and J is TRBJ1-5; a weak D match, TRBD1 (5 bases). The CDR3 has 13 amino acids. Germline values: CDR1 LGHNA, CDR2 YSLEER. Trimming removed 4 bases from V and 4 bases from J, with 8 bases in between. CDR3 sequence (DNA): TGCGCCAGCAGCCGACAGTTTAATCAGCCCCAGCATTTT. Its protein product is CASSRQFNQPQHF.

This chain joins TRBV18 and TRBJ2-3; maybe TRBD1 (6 bases). The V gene lost 5 bases and the J gene lost 0 bases, with 12 bases spanning the gap. In germline, CDR1 is KGHSH, CDR2 LQKENI. The CDR3 length is 15 residues. CDR3 amino acids: CASSAFTGSTDTQYF. In nucleotides, the CDR3 is TGTGCCAGCTCAGCCTTCACAGGGAGCACAGATACGCAGTATTTT.

The chain is built from TRBV19 and TRBJ1-2; D call uncertain. Germline-derived CDR1 and CDR2 are LNHDA and SQIVND (reference sequence). The V end was cut by 6 bases, the J end by 4 bases, with 9 bases between. This CDR3 has 12 residues. CDR3 nucleotide sequence: TGTGCCAGTAGAAGCGAGGGCTATGGCTACACCTTC. Translation gives CASRSEGYGYTF. Full variable domain (rest looked up from reference TRBV19 and TRBJ1-2): DGGITQSPKYLFRKEGQNVTLSCEQNLNHDAMYWYRQDPGQGLRLIYYSQIVNDFQKGDIAEGYSVSREKKESFPLTVTSAQKNPTAFYLCASRSEGYGYTFGSGTRLTVV.

Details on this clone: One junction end does not reproduce the germline sequence, and a read error may be involved. The chain employs TRBV28 and TRBJ2-3, with 11 bases that match TRBD2. Germline CDR1 reads MDHEN; CDR2 reads SYDVKM. This CDR3 is 19 amino acids long. CDR3 DNA sequence: TGTGCCAGCAGTCCGACTAGCGGGAACACTCTTAGAGACACAGATGCGCAGTATTTT. As protein: CASSPTSGNTLRDTDAQYF.

The chain uses TRBV5-4 and TRBJ2-1; 9 nucleotides line up with TRBD1. The CDR3 is made up of 14 amino acids. In germline, CDR1 is SGHNT, CDR2 YYREEE (reference sequence). With 4 bases clipped from V and 9 bases from J, the junction kept 8 bases outside the gene matches. Written as DNA, the CDR3 is TGTGCCAGCAGCAGGGGGGACAGGGTCTCTGAGCAGTTCTTC. It codes for CASSRGDRVSEQFF.

The rearrangement uses TRBV7-2 and TRBJ2-7; D is unclear. The CDR3 runs to 12 residues. From germline, CDR1 is SGHTA and CDR2 FQGNSA. Trimming stripped 7 bases from V and 5 bases from J, with 12 bases between. For the CDR3, the DNA is TGTGCCAGCACCGCGAGCGTGAACGAGCAGTACTTC. Its translation: CASTASVNEQYF.

The chain is built from TRBV4-1 and TRBJ1-6; D is ambiguous. The CDR3 has 20 residues. The V gene lost 0 bases and the J gene lost 2 bases, with 20 bases spanning the gap. The V gene's germline CDR1 is MGHRA and CDR2 YSYEKL. CDR3: CASSQEIPVGSGAYNSPLHF. The CDR3 coding sequence is TGCGCCAGCAGCCAAGAAATCCCCGTAGGGAGTGGCGCCTATAATTCACCCCTCCACTTT.

J is TRBJ2-7 and V is TRBV7-9; 10 nucleotides align to TRBD2. V shed 1 base and J 6 bases; nucleotides not matched to a gene: 15. Germline values: CDR1 SEHNR, CDR2 FQNEAQ (reference sequence). The CDR3 is 18 amino acids. The CDR3 loop is CASSLVRGSVLAGAEQYF. CDR3 sequence (DNA): TGTGCCAGCAGCTTAGTTCGGGGATCGGTTCTAGCGGGAGCCGAGCAGTACTTC.

The genes are TRBV29-1 and TRBJ2-6; tentative D call: TRBD2 (6 bases). This CDR3 comprises 15 residues. Germline CDR1 reads SQVTM; CDR2 reads ANQGSEA. V shed 3 bases and J shed 3 bases, with 12 bases lying between them. CDR3 amino acids: CSVDLEGSGANVLTF. In nucleotides, the CDR3 is TGCAGCGTTGATTTGGAGGGGAGTGGGGCCAACGTCCTGACTTTC.

The V call is TRBV5-8, the J call TRBJ2-1; 7 bases are a match to TRBD1. This CDR3 contains 14 residues. V dropped 7 bases and J dropped 1; count of bases not matched to a gene: 5. CDR1 and CDR2 from the germline V gene are SGHTS and YDEGEE. DNA for the CDR3: TGTGCCAGCTACCCCAGGGGGTCCTACAATGAGCAGTTCTTC. Translated: CASYPRGSYNEQFF.

This clone was observed a few times. This chain connects TRBV7-9 to TRBJ1-4; D gene ambiguous. V lost 1 base and J lost 1, with 7 bases in between. CDR1 SEHNR and CDR2 FQNEAQ come from the germline V gene (reference sequence). The CDR3 runs 15 residues. The CDR3 region is CASSLGLGTNEKLFF. The DNA for the CDR3 is TGTGCCAGCAGCTTAGGACTGGGAACTAATGAAAAACTGTTTTTT.

This chain connects TRBV5-8 to TRBJ1-1; tentative D call: TRBD1 (6 bases). Between the trimmed V and J ends, which lost 0 bases and 10 bases, there was a span of 13 bases. The CDR3 covers 13 residues. CDR1 and CDR2 (germline): SGHTS, YDEGEE. The CDR3 coding sequence is TGTGCCAGCAGCTTGGAGGTCAGGGGAATAGCTTTCTTT. This sequence encodes CASSLEVRGIAFF.

In this sample, this clone turned up once. This sequence joins TRBV5-4 and TRBJ2-5, with a tentative D call TRBD2 (5 bases). V was shortened by 4 bases and J by 0 bases, with 13 bases between the two germline ends. Germline V gene lookup returns CDR1 SGHNT and CDR2 YYREEE (reference sequence). The CDR3 consists of 15 residues. CDR3 bases: TGTGCCAGCAGCCTCGGAGGTGGTAACCAAGAGACCCAGTACTTC. It is translated as CASSLGGGNQETQYF.